This T cell receptor beta chain was sequenced for a study of control samples from healthy donors and cancer patients. Profiled with immunoSEQ multiplex PCR; TCRdb holds only in-frame clones, not every one. Of 98,000 or so clones listed, roughly 83% are singletons. Sequences were obtained from blood. The TCR was taken from a woman aged 25 to 39 in good health.

CDR3 in amino acids: CAIKAREVDEQYF. CDR3 coding DNA: TGTGCCATCAAGGCCAGGGAGGTTGACGAGCAGTACTTC. The V call is TRBV10-3, the J call TRBJ2-7; tentatively, D is TRBD2 (6 bases). Germline values: CDR1 ENHRY, CDR2 SYGVKD. The CDR3 totals 13 residues. The V end lost 7 bases, the J end lost 5 bases, and 15 bases lay between the germline ends.